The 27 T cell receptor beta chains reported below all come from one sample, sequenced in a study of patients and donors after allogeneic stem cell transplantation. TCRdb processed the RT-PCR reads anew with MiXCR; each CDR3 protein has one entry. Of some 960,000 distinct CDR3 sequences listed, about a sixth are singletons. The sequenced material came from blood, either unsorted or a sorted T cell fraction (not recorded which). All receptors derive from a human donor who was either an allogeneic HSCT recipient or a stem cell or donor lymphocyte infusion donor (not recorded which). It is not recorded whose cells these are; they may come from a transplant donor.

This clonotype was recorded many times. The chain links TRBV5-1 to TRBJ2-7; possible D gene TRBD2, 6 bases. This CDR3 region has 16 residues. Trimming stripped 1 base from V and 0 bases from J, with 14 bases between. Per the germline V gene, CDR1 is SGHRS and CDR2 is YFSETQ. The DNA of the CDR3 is TGCGCCAGCAGCTTGAGTACTGCGCGGGACTCCTACGAGCAGTACTTC. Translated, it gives CASSLSTARDSYEQYF.

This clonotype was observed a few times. For the CDR3, the DNA is TGCAGTGCTAGCAAAGGACAGGGGGTGAAAAACATTCAGTACTTC. Amino acids: CSASKGQGVKNIQYF. The genes are TRBV20-1 and TRBJ2-4, with 10 nucleotides matching TRBD1. This CDR3 spans 15 amino acids. Germline CDR1 and CDR2: DFQATT and SNEGSKA (reference sequence). Trimming at V came to 3 bases and at J to 4 bases, leaving 6 bases not matched to a gene.

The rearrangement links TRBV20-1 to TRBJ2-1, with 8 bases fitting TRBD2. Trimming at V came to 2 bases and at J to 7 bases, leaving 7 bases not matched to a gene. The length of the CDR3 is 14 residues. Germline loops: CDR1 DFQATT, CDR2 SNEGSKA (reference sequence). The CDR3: CSARTAGAGNEQFF. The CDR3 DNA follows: TGCAGTGCTAGAACAGCGGGGGCGGGAAATGAGCAGTTCTTC.

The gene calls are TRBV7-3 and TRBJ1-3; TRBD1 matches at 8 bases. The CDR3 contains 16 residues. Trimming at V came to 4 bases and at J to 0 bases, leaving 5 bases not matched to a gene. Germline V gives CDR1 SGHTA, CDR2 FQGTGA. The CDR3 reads CASSWGQARSGNTIYF. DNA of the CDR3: TGTGCCAGCAGCTGGGGACAGGCTCGCTCTGGAAACACCATATATTTT.

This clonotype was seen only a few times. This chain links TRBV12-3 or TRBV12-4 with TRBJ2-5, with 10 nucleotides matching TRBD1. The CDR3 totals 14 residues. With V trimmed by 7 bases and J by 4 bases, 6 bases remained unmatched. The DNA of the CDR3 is TGTGCCAGCAATCGGGACAGGGGAGGAGAGACCCAGTACTTC. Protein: CASNRDRGGETQYF.

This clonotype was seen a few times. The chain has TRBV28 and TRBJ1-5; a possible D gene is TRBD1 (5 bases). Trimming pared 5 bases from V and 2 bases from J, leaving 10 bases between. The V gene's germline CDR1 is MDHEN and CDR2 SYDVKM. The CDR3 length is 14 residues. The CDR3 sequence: CASSMGGGNQPQHF. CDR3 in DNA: TGTGCCAGCAGTATGGGGGGGGGCAATCAGCCCCAGCATTTT.

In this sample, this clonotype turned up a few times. The chain's CDR3 is CASSQVNEQYF. In DNA, the CDR3 is TGTGCCAGCAGCCAAGTGAATGAGCAGTACTTC. This chain joins TRBV5-6 and TRBJ2-7; no clear D gene. The CDR3 sequence is 11 residues long. V was pared by 4 bases and J by 7 bases, with 9 bases between. From germline, CDR1 is SGHDT and CDR2 YYEEEE.

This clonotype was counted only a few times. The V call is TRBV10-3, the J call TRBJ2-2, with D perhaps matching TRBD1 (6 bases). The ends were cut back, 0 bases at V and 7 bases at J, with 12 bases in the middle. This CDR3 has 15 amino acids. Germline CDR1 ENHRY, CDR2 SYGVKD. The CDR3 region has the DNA TGTGCCATCAGTGAGTCGACAGGAGGTAGCGGGGAGCTGTTTTTT. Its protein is CAISESTGGSGELFF.

The CDR3 nucleotides read TGTGCCTGGAGTGTGTCCCGACAGCCGTCATCTAATGGCTACACCTTC. Translation: CAWSVSRQPSSNGYTF. The rearrangement joins TRBV30 to TRBJ1-2; possibly TRBD1 for D (5 bases). V lost 0 bases and J lost 6, with 20 bases in between. Germline assignment: CDR1 GTSNPN and CDR2 SVGIG (reference sequence). The CDR3 length is 16 residues.

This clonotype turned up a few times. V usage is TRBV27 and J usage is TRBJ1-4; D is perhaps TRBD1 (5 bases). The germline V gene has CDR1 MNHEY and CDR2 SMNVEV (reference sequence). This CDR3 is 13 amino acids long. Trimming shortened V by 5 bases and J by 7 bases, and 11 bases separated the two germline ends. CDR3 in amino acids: CASSPWGGEKLFF. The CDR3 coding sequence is TGTGCCAGCAGTCCTTGGGGGGGTGAAAAACTGTTTTTT.

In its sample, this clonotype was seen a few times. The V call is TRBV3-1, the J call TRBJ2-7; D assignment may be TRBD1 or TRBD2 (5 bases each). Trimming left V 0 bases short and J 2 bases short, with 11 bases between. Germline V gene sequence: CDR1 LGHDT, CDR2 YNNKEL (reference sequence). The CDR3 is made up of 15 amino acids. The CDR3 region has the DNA TGTGCCAGCAGCCAAGAACTACTGGGGGCCTACGAGCAGTACTTC. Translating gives CASSQELLGAYEQYF.

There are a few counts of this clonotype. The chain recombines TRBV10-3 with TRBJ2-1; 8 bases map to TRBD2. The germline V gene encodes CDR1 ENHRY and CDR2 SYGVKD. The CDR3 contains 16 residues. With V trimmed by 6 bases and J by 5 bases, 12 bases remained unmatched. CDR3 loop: CAIRKTGTRRDNEQFF. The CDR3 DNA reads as TGTGCCATCAGAAAAACCGGGACTAGAAGAGACAATGAGCAGTTCTTC.

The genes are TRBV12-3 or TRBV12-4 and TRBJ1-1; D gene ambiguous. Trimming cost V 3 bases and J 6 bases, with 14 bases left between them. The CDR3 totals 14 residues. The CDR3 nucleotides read TGTGCCAGCAGTTTTTTGGGTGTTGGGGCTGAAGCTTTCTTT. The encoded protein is CASSFLGVGAEAFF.

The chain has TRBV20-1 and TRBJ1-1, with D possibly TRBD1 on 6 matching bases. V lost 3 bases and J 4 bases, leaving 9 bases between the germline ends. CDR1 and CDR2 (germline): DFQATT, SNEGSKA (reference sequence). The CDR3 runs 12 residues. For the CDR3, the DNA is TGCAGTGCTAGCGGGGGGCCCACTGAAGCTTTCTTT. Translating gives CSASGGPTEAFF.

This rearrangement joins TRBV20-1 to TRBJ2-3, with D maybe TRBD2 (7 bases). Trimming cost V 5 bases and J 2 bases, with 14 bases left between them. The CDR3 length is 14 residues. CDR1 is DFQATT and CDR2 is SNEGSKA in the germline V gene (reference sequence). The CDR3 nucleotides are TGCAGTGCTCAACGCGGGGGCTCCACAGATACGCAGTATTTT. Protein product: CSAQRGGSTDTQYF.

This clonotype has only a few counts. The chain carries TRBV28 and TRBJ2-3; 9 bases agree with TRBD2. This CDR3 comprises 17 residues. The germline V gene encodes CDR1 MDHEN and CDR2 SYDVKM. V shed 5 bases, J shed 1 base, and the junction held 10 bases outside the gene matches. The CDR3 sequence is CASSTRAGGEGTDTQYF. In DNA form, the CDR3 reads TGTGCCAGCAGTACTCGAGCGGGGGGCGAGGGCACAGATACGCAGTATTTT. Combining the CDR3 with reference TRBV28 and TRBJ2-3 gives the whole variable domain DVKVTQSSRYLVKRTGEKVFLECVQDMDHENMFWYRQDPGLGLRLIYFSYDVKMKEKGDIPEGYSVSREKKERFSLILESASTNQTSMYLCASSTRAGGEGTDTQYFGPGTRLTVL.

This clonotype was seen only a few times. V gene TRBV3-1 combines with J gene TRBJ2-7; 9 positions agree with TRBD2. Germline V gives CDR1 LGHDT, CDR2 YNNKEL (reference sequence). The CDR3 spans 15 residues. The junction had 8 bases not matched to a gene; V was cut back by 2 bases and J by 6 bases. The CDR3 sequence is CASSQFSGGHSEQYF. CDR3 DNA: TGTGCCAGCAGCCAATTTAGCGGGGGACACTCCGAGCAGTACTTC.

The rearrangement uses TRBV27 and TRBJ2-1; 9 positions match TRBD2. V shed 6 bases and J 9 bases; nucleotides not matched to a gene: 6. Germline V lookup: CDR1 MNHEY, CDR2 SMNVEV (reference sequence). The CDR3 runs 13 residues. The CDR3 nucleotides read TGTGCCAGCAGGGGCGGGAGGGCCTTTGAGCAGTTCTTC. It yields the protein CASRGGRAFEQFF.

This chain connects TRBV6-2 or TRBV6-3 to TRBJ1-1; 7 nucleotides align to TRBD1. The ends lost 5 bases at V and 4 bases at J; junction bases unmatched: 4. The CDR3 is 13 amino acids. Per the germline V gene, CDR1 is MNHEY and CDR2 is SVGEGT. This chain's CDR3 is CASSRGDSTEAFF. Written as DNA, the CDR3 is TGTGCCAGCAGTAGAGGGGACAGCACTGAAGCTTTCTTT.

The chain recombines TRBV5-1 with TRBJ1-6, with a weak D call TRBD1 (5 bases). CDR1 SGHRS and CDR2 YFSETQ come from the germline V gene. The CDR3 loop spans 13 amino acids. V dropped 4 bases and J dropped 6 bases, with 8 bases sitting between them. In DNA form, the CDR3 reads TGCGCCAGCAGCCCAGGGTTTAATTCACCCCTCCACTTT. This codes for CASSPGFNSPLHF.

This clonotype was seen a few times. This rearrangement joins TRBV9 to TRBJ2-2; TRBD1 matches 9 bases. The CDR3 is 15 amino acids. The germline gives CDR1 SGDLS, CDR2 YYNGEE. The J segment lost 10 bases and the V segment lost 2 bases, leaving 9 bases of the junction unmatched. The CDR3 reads CASSVWTGEVEELFF. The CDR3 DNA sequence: TGTGCCAGCAGCGTGTGGACAGGGGAGGTAGAGGAGCTGTTTTTT.

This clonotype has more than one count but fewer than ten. CDR3 coding DNA: TGTGCCACCAGTGATTCTGTGGGCGGCTTGAACGAGCAGTACTTC. Residues: CATSDSVGGLNEQYF. This chain links TRBV24-1 with TRBJ2-7, with D uncertain. CDR1 KGHDR and CDR2 SFDVKD come from the germline V gene. With 2 bases removed from V and 5 bases from J, the gap between germline ends came to 15 bases. The CDR3 sequence is 15 residues long.

The CDR3 bases are TGTGCCAGCAGCTCCCTGGGGGGGGCGGCCTACGAGCAGTACTTC. It is translated as CASSSLGGAAYEQYF. The V gene is TRBV6-1, the J gene TRBJ2-7, with D possibly matching TRBD2 (7 bases). The germline CDR1 and CDR2 sequences are MNHNS and SASEGT. Trimming removed 6 bases from V and 2 bases from J, with 17 bases in between. The CDR3 runs 15 residues.

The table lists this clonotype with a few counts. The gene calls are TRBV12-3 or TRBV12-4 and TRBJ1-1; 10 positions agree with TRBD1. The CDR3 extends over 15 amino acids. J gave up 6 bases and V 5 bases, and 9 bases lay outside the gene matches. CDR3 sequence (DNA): TGTGCCAGCAGTCCCGGGACAGGGGTAATCGCTGAAGCTTTCTTT. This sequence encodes CASSPGTGVIAEAFF.

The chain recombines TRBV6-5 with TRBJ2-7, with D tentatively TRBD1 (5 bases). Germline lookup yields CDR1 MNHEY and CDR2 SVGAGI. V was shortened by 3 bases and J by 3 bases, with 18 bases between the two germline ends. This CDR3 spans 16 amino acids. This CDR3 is CASSYLLQGKNYEQYF. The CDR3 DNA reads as TGTGCCAGCAGTTATCTCCTTCAGGGCAAAAACTACGAGCAGTACTTC.

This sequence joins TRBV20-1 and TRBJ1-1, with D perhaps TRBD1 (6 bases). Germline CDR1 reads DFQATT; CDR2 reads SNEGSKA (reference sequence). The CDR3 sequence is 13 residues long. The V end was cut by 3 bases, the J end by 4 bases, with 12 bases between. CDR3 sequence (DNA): TGCAGTGCTAGGGGAACAGGGATCACTGAAGCTTTCTTT. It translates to CSARGTGITEAFF.

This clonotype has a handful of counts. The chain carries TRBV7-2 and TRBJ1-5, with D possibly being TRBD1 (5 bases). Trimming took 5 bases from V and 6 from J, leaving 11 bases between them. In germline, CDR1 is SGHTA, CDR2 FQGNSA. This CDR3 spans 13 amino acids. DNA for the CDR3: TGTGCCAGCAGCCCGGGGGGAGTTCAGCCCCAGCATTTT. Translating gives CASSPGGVQPQHF. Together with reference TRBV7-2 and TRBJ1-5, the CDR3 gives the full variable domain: GAGVSQSPSNKVTEKGKDVELRCDPISGHTALYWYRQSLGQGLEFLIYFQGNSAPDKSGLPSDRFSAERTGGSVSTLTIQRTQQEDSAVYLCASSPGGVQPQHFGDGTRLSIL.